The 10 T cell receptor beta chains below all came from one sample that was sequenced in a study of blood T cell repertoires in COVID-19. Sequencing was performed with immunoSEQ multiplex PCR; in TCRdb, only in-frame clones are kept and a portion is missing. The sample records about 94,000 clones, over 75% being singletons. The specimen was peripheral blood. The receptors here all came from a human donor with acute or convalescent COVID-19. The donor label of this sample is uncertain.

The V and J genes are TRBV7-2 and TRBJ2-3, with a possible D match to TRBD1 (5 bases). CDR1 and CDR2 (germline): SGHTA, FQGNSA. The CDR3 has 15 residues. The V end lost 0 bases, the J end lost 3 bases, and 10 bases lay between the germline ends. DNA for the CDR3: TGTGCCAGCAGCTTAGCCGGCAGGGTTACAGATACGCAGTATTTT. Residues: CASSLAGRVTDTQYF.

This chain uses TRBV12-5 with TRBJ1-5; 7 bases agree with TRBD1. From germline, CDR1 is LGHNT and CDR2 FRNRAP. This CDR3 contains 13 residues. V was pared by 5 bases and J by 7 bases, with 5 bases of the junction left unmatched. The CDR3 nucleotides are TGTGCTAGTGGTCCGACAGGGCACCAGCCCCAGCATTTT. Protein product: CASGPTGHQPQHF.

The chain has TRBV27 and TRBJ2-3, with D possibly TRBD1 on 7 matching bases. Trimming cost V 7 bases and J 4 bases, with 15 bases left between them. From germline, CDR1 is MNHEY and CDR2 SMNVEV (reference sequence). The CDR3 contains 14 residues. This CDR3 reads CASTRQGGADTQYF. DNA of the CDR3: TGTGCCAGCACCCGTCAGGGGGGCGCAGATACGCAGTATTTT.

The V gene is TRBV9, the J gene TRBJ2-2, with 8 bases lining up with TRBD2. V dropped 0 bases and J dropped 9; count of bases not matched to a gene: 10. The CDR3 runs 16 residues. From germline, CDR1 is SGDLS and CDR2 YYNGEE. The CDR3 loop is CASSVDVAGSHRELFF. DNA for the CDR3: TGTGCCAGCAGCGTAGATGTAGCGGGGTCGCACCGGGAGCTGTTTTTT.

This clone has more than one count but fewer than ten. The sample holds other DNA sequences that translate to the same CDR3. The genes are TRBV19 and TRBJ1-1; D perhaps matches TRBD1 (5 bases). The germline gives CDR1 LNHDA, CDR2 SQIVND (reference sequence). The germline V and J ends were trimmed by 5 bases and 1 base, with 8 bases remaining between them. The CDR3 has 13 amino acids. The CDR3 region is CASSAQGNTEAFF. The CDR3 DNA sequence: TGTGCCAGTAGTGCCCAGGGGAACACTGAAGCTTTCTTT.

The CDR3 loop reads CASSLTGYEQYF. CDR3 nucleotides: TGTGCCAGCAGTTTGACAGGCTACGAGCAGTACTTC. V usage is TRBV27 and J usage is TRBJ2-7, with D possibly matching TRBD1 (6 bases). CDR1 is MNHEY and CDR2 is SMNVEV in the germline V gene (reference sequence). The CDR3 runs to 12 residues. V was trimmed by 3 bases and J by 3 bases, leaving 6 bases between them.

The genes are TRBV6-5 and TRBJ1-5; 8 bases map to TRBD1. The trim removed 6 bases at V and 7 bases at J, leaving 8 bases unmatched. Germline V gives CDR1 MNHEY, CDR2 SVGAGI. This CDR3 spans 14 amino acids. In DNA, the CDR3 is TGTGCCAGCAGAGGAACAGGGGGGGGGCAGCCCCAGCATTTT. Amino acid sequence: CASRGTGGGQPQHF.

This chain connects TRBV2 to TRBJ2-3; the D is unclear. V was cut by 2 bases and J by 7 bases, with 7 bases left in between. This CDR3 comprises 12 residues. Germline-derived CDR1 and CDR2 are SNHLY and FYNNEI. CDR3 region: CASSETQNTQYF. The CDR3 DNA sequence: TGTGCCAGCAGTGAAACACAAAATACGCAGTATTTT.

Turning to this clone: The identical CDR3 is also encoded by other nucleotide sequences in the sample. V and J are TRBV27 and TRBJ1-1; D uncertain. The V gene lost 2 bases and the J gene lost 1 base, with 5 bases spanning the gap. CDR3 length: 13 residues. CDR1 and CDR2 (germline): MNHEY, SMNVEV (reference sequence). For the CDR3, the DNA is TGTGCCAGCAGTTTACGGGGGAACACTGAAGCTTTCTTT. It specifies CASSLRGNTEAFF.

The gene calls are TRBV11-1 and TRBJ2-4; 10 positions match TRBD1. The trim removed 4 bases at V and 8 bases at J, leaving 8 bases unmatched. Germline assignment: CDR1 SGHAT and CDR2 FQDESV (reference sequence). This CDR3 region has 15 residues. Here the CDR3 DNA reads TGTGCCAGCAGCTCCGACAGGGGGCTCTGGGACATTCAGTACTTC. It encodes CASSSDRGLWDIQYF.